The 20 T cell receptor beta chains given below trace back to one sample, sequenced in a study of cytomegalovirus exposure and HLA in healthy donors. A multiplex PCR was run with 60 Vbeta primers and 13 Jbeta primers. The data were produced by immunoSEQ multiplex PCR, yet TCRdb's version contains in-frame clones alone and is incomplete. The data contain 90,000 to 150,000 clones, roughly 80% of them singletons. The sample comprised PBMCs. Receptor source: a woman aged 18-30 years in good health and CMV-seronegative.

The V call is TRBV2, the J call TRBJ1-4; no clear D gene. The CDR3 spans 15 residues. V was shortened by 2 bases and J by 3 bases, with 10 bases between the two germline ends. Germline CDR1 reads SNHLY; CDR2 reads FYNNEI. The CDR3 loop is CASSERGSANEKLFF. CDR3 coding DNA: TGTGCCAGCAGTGAAAGAGGGTCAGCTAATGAAAAACTGTTTTTT.

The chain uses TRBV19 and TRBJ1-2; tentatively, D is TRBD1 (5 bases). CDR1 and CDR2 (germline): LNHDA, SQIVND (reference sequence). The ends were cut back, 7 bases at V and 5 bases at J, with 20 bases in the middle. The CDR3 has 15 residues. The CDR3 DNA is TGTGCCAGTACGGGGGGTAGCAGGTCAGCTTATGGCTACACCTTC. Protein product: CASTGGSRSAYGYTF.

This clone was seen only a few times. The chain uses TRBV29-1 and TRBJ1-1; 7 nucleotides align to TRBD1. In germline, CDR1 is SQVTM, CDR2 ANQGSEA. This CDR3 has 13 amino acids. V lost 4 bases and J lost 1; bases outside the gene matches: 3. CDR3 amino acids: CSVADRANTEAFF. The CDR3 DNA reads TGCAGCGTTGCCGACAGGGCGAACACTGAAGCTTTCTTT.

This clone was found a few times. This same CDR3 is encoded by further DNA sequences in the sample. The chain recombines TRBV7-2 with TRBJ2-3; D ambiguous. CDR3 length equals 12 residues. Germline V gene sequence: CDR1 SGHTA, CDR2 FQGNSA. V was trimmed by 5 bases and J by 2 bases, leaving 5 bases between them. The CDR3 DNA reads TGTGCCAGCAGCCCTTACACAGATACGCAGTATTTT. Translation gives CASSPYTDTQYF.

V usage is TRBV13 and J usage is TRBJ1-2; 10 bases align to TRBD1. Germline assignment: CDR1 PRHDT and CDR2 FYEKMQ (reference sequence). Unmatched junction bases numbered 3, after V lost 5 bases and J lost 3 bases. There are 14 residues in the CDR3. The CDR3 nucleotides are TGTGCCAGCAGCCCGGACAGGGGGGACTATGGCTACACCTTC. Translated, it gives CASSPDRGDYGYTF. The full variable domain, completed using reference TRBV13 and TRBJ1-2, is AAGVIQSPRHLIKEKRETATLKCYPIPRHDTVYWYQQGPGQDPQFLISFYEKMQSDKGSIPDRFSAQQFSDYHSELNMSSLELGDSALYFCASSPDRGDYGYTFGSGTRLTVV.

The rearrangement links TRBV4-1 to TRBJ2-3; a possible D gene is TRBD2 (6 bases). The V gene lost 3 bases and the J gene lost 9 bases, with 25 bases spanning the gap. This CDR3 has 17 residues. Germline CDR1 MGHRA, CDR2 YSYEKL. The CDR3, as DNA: TGCGCCAGCAGCCACCTGACTAGTGGCCTTCTCCCTATGACGCAGTATTTT. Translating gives CASSHLTSGLLPMTQYF.

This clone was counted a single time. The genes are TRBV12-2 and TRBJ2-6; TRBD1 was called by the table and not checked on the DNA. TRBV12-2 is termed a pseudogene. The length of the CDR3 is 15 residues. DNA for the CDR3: TGTGCAAGTTCAGGGTCTAGCTCTGGGGCCAACGTCCTGACTTTC. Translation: CASSGSSSGANVLTF.

CDR3: CASNNRGQGNEKLFF. CDR3 bases: TGTGCCAGCAACAACCGCGGACAGGGAAACGAAAAACTGTTTTTT. This chain joins TRBV5-6 and TRBJ1-4, with 8 bases that match TRBD1. CDR1 is SGHDT and CDR2 is YYEEEE in the germline V gene. V gave up 6 bases and J gave up 8 bases; unmatched junction bases: 12. The CDR3 sequence is 15 residues long.

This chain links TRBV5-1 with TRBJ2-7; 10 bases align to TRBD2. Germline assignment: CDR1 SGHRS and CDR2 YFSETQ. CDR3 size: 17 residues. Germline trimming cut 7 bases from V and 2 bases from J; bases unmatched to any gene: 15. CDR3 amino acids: CASYFSPRGLATYEQYF. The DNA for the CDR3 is TGCGCCAGCTATTTCTCACCCCGGGGACTAGCGACCTACGAGCAGTACTTC.

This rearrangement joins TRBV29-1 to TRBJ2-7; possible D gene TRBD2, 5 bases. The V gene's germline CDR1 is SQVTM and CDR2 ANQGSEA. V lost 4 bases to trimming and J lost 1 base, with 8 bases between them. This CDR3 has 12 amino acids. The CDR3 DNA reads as TGCAGCGTTGCTAGCAGATCCTACGAGCAGTACTTC. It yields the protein CSVASRSYEQYF.

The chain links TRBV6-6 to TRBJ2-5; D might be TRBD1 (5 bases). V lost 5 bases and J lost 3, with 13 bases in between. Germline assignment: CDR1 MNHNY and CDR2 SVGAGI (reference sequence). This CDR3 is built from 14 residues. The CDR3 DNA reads TGTGCCAGCAGTCACCTGGAAGGGGAAGAGACCCAGTACTTC. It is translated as CASSHLEGEETQYF.

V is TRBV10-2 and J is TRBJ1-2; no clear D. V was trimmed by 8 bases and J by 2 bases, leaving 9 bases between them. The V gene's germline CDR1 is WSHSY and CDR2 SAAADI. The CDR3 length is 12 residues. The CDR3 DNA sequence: TGCGCCAGCCTAACCGAAAACTATGGCTACACCTTC. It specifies CASLTENYGYTF.

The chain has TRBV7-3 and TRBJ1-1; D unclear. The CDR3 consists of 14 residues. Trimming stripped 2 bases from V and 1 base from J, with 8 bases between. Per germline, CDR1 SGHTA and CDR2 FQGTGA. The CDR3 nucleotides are TGTGCCAGCAGCTTAGGCGGAGCGAACACTGAAGCTTTCTTT. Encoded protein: CASSLGGANTEAFF.

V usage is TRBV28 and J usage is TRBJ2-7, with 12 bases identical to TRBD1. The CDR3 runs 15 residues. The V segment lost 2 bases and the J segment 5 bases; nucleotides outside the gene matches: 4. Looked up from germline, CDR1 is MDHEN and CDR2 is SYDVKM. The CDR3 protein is CASSLVGTGGDEQYF. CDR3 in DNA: TGTGCCAGCAGTTTAGTAGGGACAGGGGGCGACGAGCAGTACTTC.

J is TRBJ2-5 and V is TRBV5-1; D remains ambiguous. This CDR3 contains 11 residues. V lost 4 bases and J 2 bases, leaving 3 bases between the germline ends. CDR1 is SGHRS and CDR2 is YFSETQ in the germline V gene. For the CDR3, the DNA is TGCGCCAGCAGCCAACAAGAGACCCAGTACTTC. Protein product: CASSQQETQYF.

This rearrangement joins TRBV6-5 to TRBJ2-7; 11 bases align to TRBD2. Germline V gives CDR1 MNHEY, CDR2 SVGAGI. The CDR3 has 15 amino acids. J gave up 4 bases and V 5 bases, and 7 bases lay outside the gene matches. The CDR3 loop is CASSPTLAGVYEQYF. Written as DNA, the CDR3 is TGTGCCAGCAGTCCTACACTAGCGGGGGTGTACGAGCAGTACTTC.

The CDR3 bases are TGTGCCAGCAGGCCGGACAGGGAGAACTATGGCTACACCTTC. Translation gives CASRPDRENYGYTF. The rearrangement joins TRBV6-6 to TRBJ1-2, with 8 nucleotides matching TRBD1. The CDR3 consists of 14 residues. J was trimmed by 2 bases and V by 6 bases; bases with no gene match: 5. The germline gives CDR1 MNHNY, CDR2 SVGAGI (reference sequence).

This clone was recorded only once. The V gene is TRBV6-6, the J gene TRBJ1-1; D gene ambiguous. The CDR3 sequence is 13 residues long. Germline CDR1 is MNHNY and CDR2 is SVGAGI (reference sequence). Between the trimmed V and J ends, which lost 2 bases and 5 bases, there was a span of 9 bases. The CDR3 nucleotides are TGTGCCAGCAGTTACGCGCAAAGTACTGAAGCTTTCTTT. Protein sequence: CASSYAQSTEAFF.

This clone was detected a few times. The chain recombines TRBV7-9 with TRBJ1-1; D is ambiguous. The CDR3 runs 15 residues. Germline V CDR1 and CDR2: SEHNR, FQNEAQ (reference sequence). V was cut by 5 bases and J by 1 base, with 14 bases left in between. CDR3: CASSTRGGSNTEAFF. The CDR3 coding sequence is TGTGCCAGCAGCACCCGTGGAGGTTCGAACACTGAAGCTTTCTTT.

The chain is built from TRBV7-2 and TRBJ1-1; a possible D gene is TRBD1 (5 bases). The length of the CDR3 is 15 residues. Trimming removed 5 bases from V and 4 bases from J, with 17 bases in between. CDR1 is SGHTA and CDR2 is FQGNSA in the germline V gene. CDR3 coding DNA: TGTGCCAGCAGCCCCGGGGGGGTCCGGAGCACTGAAGCTTTCTTT. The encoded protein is CASSPGGVRSTEAFF.